A single sample is the source of the 27 T cell receptor beta chains below, sequenced in a study of blood T cell repertoires in COVID-19. The protocol was immunoSEQ multiplex PCR, while the TCRdb copy is restricted to in-frame clones and leaves out a portion. Of hundreds of thousands of clones in the sample, nearly 90% were seen once. Sequencing was done on a sample of peripheral blood. These receptors all stem from a young man with active or convalescent COVID-19.

This rearrangement joins TRBV3-1 (or the pseudogene TRBV3-2) to TRBJ1-1; TRBD1 matches 7 bases. Germline CDR1 is LGHDT and CDR2 is YNNKEL (reference sequence). Trimming took 6 bases from V and 1 from J; bases not matched to a gene: 8. The CDR3 loop spans 15 amino acids. The CDR3 here is CASRATGVGNTEAFF. CDR3 nucleotides: TGTGCCAGCAGGGCAACAGGGGTGGGGAACACTGAAGCTTTCTTT.

The rearrangement links TRBV7-9 to TRBJ1-3; no definite D call. Per germline, CDR1 SEHNR and CDR2 FQNEAQ (reference sequence). The CDR3 has 16 residues. V was clipped by 1 base and J by 0 bases, with 10 bases between them. CDR3 nucleotide sequence: TGTGCCAGCAGCTTAGGAGGCACGCGCTCTGGAAACACCATATATTTT. Translated, it gives CASSLGGTRSGNTIYF. Supplemented by reference TRBV7-9 and TRBJ1-3, the full variable domain reads DTGVSQNPRHKITKRGQNVTFRCDPISEHNRLYWYRQTLGQGPEFLTYFQNEAQLEKSRLLSDRFSAERPKGSFSTLEIQRTEQGDSAMYLCASSLGGTRSGNTIYFGEGSWLTVV.

This chain uses TRBV12-3 or TRBV12-4 with TRBJ2-6; no clear D gene. The CDR3 is made up of 11 amino acids. V dropped 5 bases and J dropped 12 bases, with 8 bases sitting between them. CDR3 DNA: TGTGCCAGCAGTATTTCCGGCGTCCTGACTTTC. Translation gives CASSISGVLTF.

The V call is TRBV19, the J call TRBJ1-6; 8 bases map to TRBD1. CDR1 is LNHDA, CDR2 SQIVND, per germline (reference sequence). The CDR3 consists of 16 residues. V shed 9 bases and J 9 bases; nucleotides not matched to a gene: 16. The CDR3 DNA reads as TGTGCCAGCCGTATAGCAGGGGGCGCGGTACGTTCACCCCTCCACTTT. Its protein is CASRIAGGAVRSPLHF.

The V gene is TRBV4-1, the J gene TRBJ2-1; 8 bases align to TRBD1. The CDR3 is 14 residues long. J was trimmed by 10 bases and V by 4 bases; bases with no gene match: 9. CDR1 and CDR2 (germline): MGHRA, YSYEKL. In DNA form, the CDR3 reads TGCGCCAGCAGCCTCGGACAGGGCCACCCCGAGCAGTTCTTC. Translation gives CASSLGQGHPEQFF.

The chain employs TRBV4-2 and TRBJ1-1, with 8 bases fitting TRBD1. The V gene end was trimmed by 5 bases and the J gene end by 4 bases; junction bases not matched to a gene: 9. CDR3 size: 15 residues. Germline values: CDR1 LGHNA, CDR2 YNFKEQ. The CDR3 DNA follows: TGTGCCAGCAGCAAACTACAGGGGGATGGCACTGAAGCTTTCTTT. Its protein product is CASSKLQGDGTEAFF.

This chain uses TRBV6-5 with TRBJ1-1, with TRBD1 matching over 8 bases. V lost 4 bases, J lost 4 bases, and 11 bases stayed unmatched. Germline V gives CDR1 MNHEY, CDR2 SVGAGI. The CDR3 totals 16 residues. CDR3 in amino acids: CASSSQGAHGPTEAFF. CDR3 bases: TGTGCCAGCAGTTCTCAGGGGGCGCACGGTCCCACTGAAGCTTTCTTT.

This clone has a single count. This sequence joins TRBV11-2 and TRBJ1-2, with 9 nucleotides matching TRBD1. The CDR3 runs 17 residues. CDR1 and CDR2 (germline): SGHAT, FQNNGV. J lost 8 bases, V lost 8 bases, and 21 bases had no gene match. In nucleotides, the CDR3 is TGTGCCAGCTCAAGGGTCGGGACAGGGCTATTAGGAGGAGGCTACACCTTC. It codes for CASSRVGTGLLGGGYTF.

The chain joins TRBV5-4 to TRBJ1-3, with 8 bases that match TRBD1. This CDR3 is 15 amino acids long. CDR1 and CDR2 (germline): SGHNT, YYREEE (reference sequence). V was pared by 4 bases and J by 3 bases, with 6 bases of the junction left unmatched. The CDR3 DNA reads TGTGCCAGCAGCCAGACAGGGGTAATTGGAAACACCATATATTTT. Translation: CASSQTGVIGNTIYF.

DNA for the CDR3: TGTGCCAGCAGCGTAGGGACAGGGGCGGTCACCGGGGAGCTGTTTTTT. Its protein product is CASSVGTGAVTGELFF. The rearrangement links TRBV9 to TRBJ2-2, with TRBD1 identical over 9 bases. This CDR3 region has 16 residues. J was trimmed by 4 bases and V by 0 bases; bases with no gene match: 4. CDR1 is SGDLS and CDR2 is YYNGEE in the germline V gene.

The chain joins TRBV25-1 to TRBJ2-7; weak D call: TRBD2 (5 bases). Germline values: CDR1 MGHDK, CDR2 SYGVNS. This CDR3 has 11 amino acids. Trimming cost V 8 bases and J 4 bases, with 9 bases left between them. CDR3 nucleotide sequence: TGTGCCAGCCGGGGATCTTACGAGCAGTACTTC. Protein: CASRGSYEQYF.

The chain is built from TRBV4-3 and TRBJ2-6; D gene uncertain. Germline V CDR1 and CDR2: LGHNA, YSLEER. The CDR3 sequence is 18 residues long. With 4 bases removed from V and 0 bases from J, the gap between germline ends came to 16 bases. The CDR3 DNA sequence: TGCGCCAGCAGCCTGAGCAGGCATCCCCTCTCTGGGGCCAACGTCCTGACTTTC. Protein product: CASSLSRHPLSGANVLTF.

The chain recombines TRBV7-3 with TRBJ2-5; tentatively, D is TRBD2 (5 bases). CDR3 size: 13 residues. V was pared by 5 bases and J by 4 bases, with 11 bases between. Germline V gene sequence: CDR1 SGHTA, CDR2 FQGTGA. This CDR3 reads CASSPRGSETQYF. CDR3 coding DNA: TGTGCCAGCAGCCCACGGGGATCAGAGACCCAGTACTTC.

The genes are TRBV21-1 and TRBJ1-5; whether TRBD1, the table's D call, matches the DNA was not checked. TRBV21-1 is a listed pseudogene. The CDR3 contains 18 residues. The CDR3 is CASSKDRTGSGGNQPQHF. The DNA of the CDR3 is TGTGCCAGCAGCAAAGATCGGACAGGGAGCGGCGGCAATCAGCCCCAGCATTTT.

This clone occurred once. The CDR3 bases are TGCGCCAGCAGCTTCGCGGTGCAGTCTGGGGCCAACGTCCTGACTTTC. Amino acids: CASSFAVQSGANVLTF. This chain connects TRBV5-1 to TRBJ2-6; D call uncertain. This CDR3 contains 16 residues. CDR1 is SGHRS and CDR2 is YFSETQ in the germline V gene. The V gene lost 2 bases and the J gene lost 1 base, with 10 bases spanning the gap.

The CDR3 DNA reads TGTGCCAGCAGTGAAGGGACTAGCGGGGGAGACGAGCAGTACTTC. It is translated as CASSEGTSGGDEQYF. The rearrangement links TRBV6-1 to TRBJ2-7, with TRBD2 matching 13 bases. Germline V gives CDR1 MNHNS, CDR2 SASEGT. This CDR3 contains 15 residues. The V gene end was trimmed by 1 base and the J gene end by 5 bases; junction bases not matched to a gene: 2.

As DNA, the CDR3 is TGTGCCAGCAGTGAAACTCGGGGGGGTCCATCAATCTATGGCTACACCTTC. It specifies CASSETRGGPSIYGYTF. V and J are TRBV6-1 and TRBJ1-2, with D perhaps matching TRBD1 (5 bases). V was shortened by 2 bases and J by 4 bases, with 20 bases between the two germline ends. The CDR3 extends over 17 amino acids. Germline values: CDR1 MNHNS, CDR2 SASEGT.

This chain connects TRBV2 to TRBJ2-5, with TRBD2 matching 7 bases. Germline lookup yields CDR1 SNHLY and CDR2 FYNNEI. V lost 1 base to trimming and J lost 7 bases; unmatched junction nucleotides: 6. This CDR3 has 14 residues. This CDR3 reads CASSEVRGGVTQYF. The CDR3 region has the DNA TGTGCCAGCAGTGAAGTGAGGGGAGGGGTGACCCAGTACTTC. The full variable domain, rest sourced from reference TRBV2 and TRBJ2-5, is EPEVTQTPSHQVTQMGQEVILRCVPISNHLYFYWYRQILGQKVEFLVSFYNNEISEKSEIFDDQFSVERPDGSNFTLKIRSTKLEDSAMYFCASSEVRGGVTQYFGPGTRLLVL.

DNA of the CDR3: TGTGCCAGTAGTAACAGGGACGTCTTCCTGCAGCCCCAGCATTTT. Protein product: CASSNRDVFLQPQHF. This chain joins TRBV19 and TRBJ1-5, with a weak D call TRBD1 (6 bases). Germline V gene lookup returns CDR1 LNHDA and CDR2 SQIVND (reference sequence). The CDR3 consists of 15 residues. The V end lost 4 bases, the J end lost 7 bases, and 17 bases lay between the germline ends.

V is TRBV27 and J is TRBJ2-4; 15 bases fit TRBD2. Germline CDR1 and CDR2: MNHEY and SMNVEV (reference sequence). CDR3 length: 16 residues. V dropped 5 bases and J dropped 7; count of bases not matched to a gene: 6. CDR3 residues: CASSRWTSGGANIQYF. Here the CDR3 DNA reads TGTGCCAGCAGTCGCTGGACTAGCGGGGGGGCCAACATTCAGTACTTC.

The chain has TRBV21-1 and TRBJ2-7; the DNA was not used to check the table's D call, TRBD2. TRBV21-1 is classified as a pseudogene. The CDR3 is made up of 14 amino acids. The CDR3 sequence is CASSPRVGTDEQYF. The CDR3 DNA reads as TGTGCCAGCAGCCCTCGGGTGGGTACCGACGAGCAGTACTTC.

J is TRBJ2-1 and V is TRBV27; 7 bases fit TRBD1. The CDR3 consists of 13 residues. The junction had 6 bases not matched to a gene; V was cut back by 5 bases and J by 8 bases. CDR1 is MNHEY and CDR2 is SMNVEV in the germline V gene (reference sequence). The DNA for the CDR3 is TGTGCCAGCAGTCTGACAGGGTTCGATGAGCAGTTCTTC. This gives the protein CASSLTGFDEQFF.

The gene calls are TRBV27 and TRBJ1-4, with 9 nucleotides matching TRBD1. Unmatched junction bases numbered 9, after V lost 5 bases and J lost 8 bases. The CDR3 sequence is 15 residues long. Per the germline V gene, CDR1 is MNHEY and CDR2 is SMNVEV (reference sequence). This CDR3 is CASSPWTGVGEKLFF. CDR3 sequence (DNA): TGTGCCAGCAGTCCCTGGACAGGGGTGGGCGAAAAACTGTTTTTT.

The chain employs TRBV5-1 and TRBJ2-5; 7 positions agree with TRBD1. J gave up 5 bases and V 4 bases, and 8 bases lay outside the gene matches. From germline, CDR1 is SGHRS and CDR2 YFSETQ. This CDR3 has 14 residues. The CDR3 sequence is CASSEGQARETQYF. CDR3 in DNA: TGCGCCAGCAGCGAAGGACAGGCCCGGGAGACCCAGTACTTC.

V is TRBV11-2 and J is TRBJ1-2; D may be TRBD1 (5 bases). Deletions cut 3 bases from V and 4 bases from J, with 15 bases between. The germline V gene has CDR1 SGHAT and CDR2 FQNNGV. The CDR3 is 15 residues long. The CDR3 sequence: CASSLSFAGTYGYTF. DNA of the CDR3: TGTGCCAGCAGCTTGTCCTTTGCGGGGACCTATGGCTACACCTTC.

This sequence joins TRBV6-2 or TRBV6-3 and TRBJ2-7, with 12 bases that match TRBD2. Germline-derived CDR1 and CDR2 are MNHEY and SVGEGT. The J segment lost 6 bases and the V segment lost 4 bases, leaving 4 bases of the junction unmatched. The length of the CDR3 is 14 residues. The CDR3 DNA sequence: TGTGCCAGCAGTTCTAGCGGGGGGGCGGCCGAGCAGTACTTC. It is translated as CASSSSGGAAEQYF.

This chain uses TRBV6-5 with TRBJ2-3; 7 bases align to TRBD1. This CDR3 is built from 16 residues. The trim removed 0 bases at V and 0 bases at J, leaving 3 bases unmatched. Germline CDR1 MNHEY, CDR2 SVGAGI. CDR3 bases: TGTGCCAGCAGTTACTCGTCGACAGGGAGCACAGATACGCAGTATTTT. Its protein product is CASSYSSTGSTDTQYF.